The clone carrying this T cell receptor (beta chain) was seen ten or more times. The source of the sample is a study of T-cell reconstitution after alpha-beta-depleted transplantation in children. Unique molecular identifiers were built into the TCRbeta library. TCRdb re-analysed the PCR reads in MiXCR, keeping a single row per CDR3 protein. The table shows roughly 610,000 distinct CDR3 sequences, with 10% occurring only once. Germline CDR1 is SQVTM and CDR2 is ANQGSEA. This CDR3 has 13 residues. Unmatched junction bases numbered 5, after V lost 4 bases and J lost 4 bases. The receptor was isolated from a human donor who donated a stem cell graft to a child with acute myeloid leukemia. The V gene is TRBV29-1, the J gene TRBJ2-7, with 9 bases fitting TRBD2. Source: PBMCs from the stem cell graft donor, taken from the stem cell graft. CDR3 residues: CSVALTSGYEQYF. CDR3 coding DNA: TGCAGCGTTGCGCTTACTAGCGGGTACGAGCAGTACTTC.